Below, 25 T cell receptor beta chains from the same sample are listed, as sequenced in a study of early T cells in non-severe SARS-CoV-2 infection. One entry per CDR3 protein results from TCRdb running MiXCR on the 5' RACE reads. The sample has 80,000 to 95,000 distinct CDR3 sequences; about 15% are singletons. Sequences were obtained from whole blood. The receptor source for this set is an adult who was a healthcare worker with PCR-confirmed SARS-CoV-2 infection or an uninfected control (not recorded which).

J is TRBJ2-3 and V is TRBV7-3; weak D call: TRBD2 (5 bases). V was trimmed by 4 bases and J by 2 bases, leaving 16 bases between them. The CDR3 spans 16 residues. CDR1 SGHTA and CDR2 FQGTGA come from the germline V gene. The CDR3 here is CASSSPFGEFTDTQYF. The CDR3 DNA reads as TGTGCCAGCAGCTCCCCTTTCGGGGAGTTCACAGATACGCAGTATTTT.

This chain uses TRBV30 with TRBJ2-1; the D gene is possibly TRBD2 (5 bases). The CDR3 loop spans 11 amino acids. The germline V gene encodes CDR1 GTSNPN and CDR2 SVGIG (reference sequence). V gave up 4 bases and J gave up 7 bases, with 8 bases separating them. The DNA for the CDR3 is TGTGCCTGGATAGGAGGTAATGAGCAGTTCTTC. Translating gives CAWIGGNEQFF.

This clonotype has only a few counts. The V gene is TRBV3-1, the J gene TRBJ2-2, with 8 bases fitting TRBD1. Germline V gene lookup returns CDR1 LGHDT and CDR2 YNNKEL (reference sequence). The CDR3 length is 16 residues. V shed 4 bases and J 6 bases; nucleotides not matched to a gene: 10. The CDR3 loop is CASSLRTGSPPGELFF. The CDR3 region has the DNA TGTGCCAGCAGCCTCCGGACAGGGAGCCCCCCCGGGGAGCTGTTTTTT.

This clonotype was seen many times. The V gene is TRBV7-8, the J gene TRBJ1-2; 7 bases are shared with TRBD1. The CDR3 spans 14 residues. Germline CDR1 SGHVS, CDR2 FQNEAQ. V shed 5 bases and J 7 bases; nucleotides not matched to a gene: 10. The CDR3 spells CASSHLTGTAGYTF. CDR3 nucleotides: TGTGCCAGCAGCCACCTGACAGGGACGGCTGGCTACACCTTC.

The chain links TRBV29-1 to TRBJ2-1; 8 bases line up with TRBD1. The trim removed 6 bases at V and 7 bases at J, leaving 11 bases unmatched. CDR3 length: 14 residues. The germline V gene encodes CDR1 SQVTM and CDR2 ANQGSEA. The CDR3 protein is CSVRTGTGSNEQFF. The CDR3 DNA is TGCAGCGTCAGGACCGGGACAGGATCGAATGAGCAGTTCTTC.

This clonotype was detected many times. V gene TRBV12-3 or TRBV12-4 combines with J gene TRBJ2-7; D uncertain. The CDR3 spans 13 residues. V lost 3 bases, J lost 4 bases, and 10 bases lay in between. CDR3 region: CASSLASVYEQYF. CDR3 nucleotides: TGTGCCAGCAGTTTGGCCAGCGTTTACGAGCAGTACTTC.

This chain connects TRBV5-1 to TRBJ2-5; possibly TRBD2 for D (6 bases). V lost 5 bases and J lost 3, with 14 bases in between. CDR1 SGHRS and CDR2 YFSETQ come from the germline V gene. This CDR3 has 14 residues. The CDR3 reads CASRGGTQEETQYF. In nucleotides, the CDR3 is TGCGCCAGCAGGGGCGGGACCCAGGAAGAGACCCAGTACTTC.

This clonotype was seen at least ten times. The DNA for the CDR3 is TGTGCCAGCAGAGAGTGGGCCAGGGGGGAGCAGTACTTC. Translating gives CASREWARGEQYF. J is TRBJ2-7 and V is TRBV12-3 or TRBV12-4; 7 nucleotides line up with TRBD1. Trimming removed 6 bases from V and 7 bases from J; junction bases left unmatched: 9. The CDR3 has 13 residues.

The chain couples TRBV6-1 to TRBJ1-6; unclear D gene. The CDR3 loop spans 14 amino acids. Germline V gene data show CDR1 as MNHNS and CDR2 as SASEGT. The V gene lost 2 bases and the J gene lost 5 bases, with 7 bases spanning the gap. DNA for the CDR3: TGTGCCAGCAGTGAATGGCCAAATAATTCACCCCTCCACTTT. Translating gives CASSEWPNNSPLHF.

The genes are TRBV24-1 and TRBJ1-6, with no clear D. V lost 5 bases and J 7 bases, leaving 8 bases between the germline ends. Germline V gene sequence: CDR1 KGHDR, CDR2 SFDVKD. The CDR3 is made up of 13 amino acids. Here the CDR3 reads CATSAAANSPLHF. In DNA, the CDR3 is TGTGCCACCAGTGCGGCAGCCAATTCACCCCTCCACTTT.

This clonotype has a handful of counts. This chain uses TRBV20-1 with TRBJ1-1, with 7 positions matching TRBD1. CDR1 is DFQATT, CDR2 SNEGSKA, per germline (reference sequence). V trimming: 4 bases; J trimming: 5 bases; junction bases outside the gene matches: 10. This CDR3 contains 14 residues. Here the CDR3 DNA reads TGCAGTGCTACTCGTCAGACAGGGAGTACTGAAGCTTTCTTT. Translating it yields CSATRQTGSTEAFF.

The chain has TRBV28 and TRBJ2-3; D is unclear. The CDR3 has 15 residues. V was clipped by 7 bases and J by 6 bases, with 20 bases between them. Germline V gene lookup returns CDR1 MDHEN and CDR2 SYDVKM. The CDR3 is CASITAGPLGDTQYF. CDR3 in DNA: TGTGCCAGCATTACTGCCGGGCCCCTCGGGGATACGCAGTATTTT.

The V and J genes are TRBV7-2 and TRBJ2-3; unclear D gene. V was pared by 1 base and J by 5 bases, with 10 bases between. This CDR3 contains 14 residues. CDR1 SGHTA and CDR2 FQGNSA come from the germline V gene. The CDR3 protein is CASSLVDVVDTQYF. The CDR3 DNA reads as TGTGCCAGCAGCTTAGTAGACGTGGTAGATACGCAGTATTTT.

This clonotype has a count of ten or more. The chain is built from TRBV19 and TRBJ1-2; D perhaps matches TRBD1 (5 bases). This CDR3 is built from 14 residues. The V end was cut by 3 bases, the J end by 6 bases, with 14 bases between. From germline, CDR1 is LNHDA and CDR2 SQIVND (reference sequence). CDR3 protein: CASSILQAPHGYTF. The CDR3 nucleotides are TGTGCCAGTAGTATTTTACAGGCCCCTCATGGCTACACCTTC.

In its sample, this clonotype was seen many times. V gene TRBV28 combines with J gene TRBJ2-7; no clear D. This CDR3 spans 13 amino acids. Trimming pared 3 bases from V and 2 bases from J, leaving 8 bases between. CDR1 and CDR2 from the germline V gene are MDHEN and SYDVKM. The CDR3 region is CASSFGHAYEQYF. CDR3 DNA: TGTGCCAGCAGTTTTGGCCATGCCTACGAGCAGTACTTC.

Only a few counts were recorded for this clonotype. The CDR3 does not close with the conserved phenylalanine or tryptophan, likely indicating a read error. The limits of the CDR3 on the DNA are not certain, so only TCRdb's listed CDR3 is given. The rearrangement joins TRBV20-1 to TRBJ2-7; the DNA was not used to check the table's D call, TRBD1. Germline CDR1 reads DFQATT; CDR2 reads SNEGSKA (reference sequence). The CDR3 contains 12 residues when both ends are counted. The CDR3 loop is CSAGRRETGFVG.

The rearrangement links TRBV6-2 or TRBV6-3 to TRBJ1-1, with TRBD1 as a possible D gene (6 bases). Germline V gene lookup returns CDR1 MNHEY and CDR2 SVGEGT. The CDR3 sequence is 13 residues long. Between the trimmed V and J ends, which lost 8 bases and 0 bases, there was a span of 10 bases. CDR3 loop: CASRTVMNTEAFF. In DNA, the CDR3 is TGTGCCAGCCGGACAGTCATGAACACTGAAGCTTTCTTT.

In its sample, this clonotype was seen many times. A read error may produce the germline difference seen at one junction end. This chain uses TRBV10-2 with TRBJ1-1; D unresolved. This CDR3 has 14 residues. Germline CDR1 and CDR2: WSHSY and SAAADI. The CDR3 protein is CASSQDGMNTEVFF. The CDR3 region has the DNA TGCGCCAGCAGTCAGGATGGCATGAACACTGAAGTTTTCTTT.

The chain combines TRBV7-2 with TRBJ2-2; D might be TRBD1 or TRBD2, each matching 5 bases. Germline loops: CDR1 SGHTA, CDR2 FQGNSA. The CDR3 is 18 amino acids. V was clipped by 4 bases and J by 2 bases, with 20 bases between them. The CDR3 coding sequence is TGTGCCAGCAGCTATCCGGGCGGGCAGGGTATAAACACCGGGGAGCTGTTTTTT. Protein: CASSYPGGQGINTGELFF.

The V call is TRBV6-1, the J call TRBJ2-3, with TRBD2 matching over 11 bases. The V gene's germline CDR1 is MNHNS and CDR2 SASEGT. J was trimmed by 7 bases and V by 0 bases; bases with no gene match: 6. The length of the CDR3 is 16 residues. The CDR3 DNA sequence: TGTGCCAGCAGTGAAGCAGCCACTAGCGGGGGCTATACGCAGTATTTT. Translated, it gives CASSEAATSGGYTQYF.

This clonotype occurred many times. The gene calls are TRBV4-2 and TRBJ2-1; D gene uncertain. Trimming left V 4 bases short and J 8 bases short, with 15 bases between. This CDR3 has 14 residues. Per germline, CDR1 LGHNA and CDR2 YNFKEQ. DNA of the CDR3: TGTGCCAGCAGCCTTCGGGTCCCTACTGATGAGCAGTTCTTC. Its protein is CASSLRVPTDEQFF.

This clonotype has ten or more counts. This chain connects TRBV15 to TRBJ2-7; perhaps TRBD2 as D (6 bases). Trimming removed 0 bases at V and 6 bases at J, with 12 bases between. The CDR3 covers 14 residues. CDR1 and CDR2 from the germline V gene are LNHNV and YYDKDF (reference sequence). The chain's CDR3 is CATSREGGSGEQYF. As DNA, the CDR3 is TGTGCCACCAGCAGAGAGGGAGGTTCAGGCGAGCAGTACTTC.

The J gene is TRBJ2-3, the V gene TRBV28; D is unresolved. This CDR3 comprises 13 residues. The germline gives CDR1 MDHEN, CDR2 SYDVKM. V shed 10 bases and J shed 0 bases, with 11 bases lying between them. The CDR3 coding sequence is TGTGCCATGTCAGCTCCTAGCACAGATACGCAGTATTTT. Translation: CAMSAPSTDTQYF. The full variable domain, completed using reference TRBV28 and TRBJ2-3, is DVKVTQSSRYLVKRTGEKVFLECVQDMDHENMFWYRQDPGLGLRLIYFSYDVKMKEKGDIPEGYSVSREKKERFSLILESASTNQTSMYLCAMSAPSTDTQYFGPGTRLTVL.

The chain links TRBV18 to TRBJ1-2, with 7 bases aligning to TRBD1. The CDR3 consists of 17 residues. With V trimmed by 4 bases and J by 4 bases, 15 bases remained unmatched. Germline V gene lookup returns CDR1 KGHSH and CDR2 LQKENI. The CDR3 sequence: CASSHTAGPGQPYGYTF. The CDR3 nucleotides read TGTGCCAGCTCACACACGGCGGGTCCGGGACAGCCCTATGGCTACACCTTC.

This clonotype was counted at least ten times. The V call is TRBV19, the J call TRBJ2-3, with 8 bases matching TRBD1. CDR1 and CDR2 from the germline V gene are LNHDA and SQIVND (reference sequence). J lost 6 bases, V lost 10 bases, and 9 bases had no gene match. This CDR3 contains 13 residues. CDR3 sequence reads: CATQGAVWDTQYF. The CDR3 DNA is TGTGCCACCCAGGGGGCGGTATGGGATACGCAGTATTTT.